The rows below give T cell receptor beta chains drawn from one sample of a study of vaccination and CD4 T cells after COVID-19. No antigen has been assigned to these receptors. TCRdb itself ran the PCR reads through MiXCR, one entry per CDR3 protein. Of over 9,000 distinct CDR3 sequences in the sample, 55% to 60% were seen once. Sequenced sample: CD4+ T cells from blood, cultured in vitro. The receptors were sampled from a human donor who had recovered from COVID-19. Each CDR3 is given with its conserved first and last residue. Fields, in order: D gene, V gene, clone size, J gene, CDR3 protein, CDR3 DNA. The D gene is left open where the match is weak. The size entry is marked missing in some rows and otherwise reads once, few, many or a size class.

.	TRBV5-3	.	TRBJ2-1	CARSLVANEQFF	TGTGCCAGAAGCTTAGTGGCCAATGAGCAGTTCTTC
.	TRBV10-3	few	TRBJ1-2	CAIRETEDYGYTF	TGTGCCATCAGAGAGACGGAGGACTATGGCTACACCTTC
TRBD1	TRBV7-2	.	TRBJ1-1	CASSPGQVNTEAFF	TGTGCCAGCAGCCCAGGACAGGTTAACACTGAAGCTTTCTTT
TRBD2	TRBV30	.	TRBJ2-3	CAWSTAYGTRDTQYF	TGTGCCTGGAGTACGGCCTACGGGACTAGAGATACGCAGTATTTT
.	TRBV15	once	TRBJ2-7	CATSRDEEIYEQYF	TGTGCCACCAGCAGAGACGAGGAGATCTACGAGCAGTACTTC
.	TRBV2	.	TRBJ2-7	CASSVGRDGEYF	TGTGCCAGCAGTGTAGGACGTGATGGGGAGTACTTC
.	TRBV4-3	.	TRBJ1-1	CASSRDTKPKGGDEAFF	TGCGCCAGCAGCCGAGACACAAAACCCAAGGGAGGAGATGAAGCTTTCTTT
TRBD1	TRBV6-1	few	TRBJ1-6	CASRAGTGAANSPLHF	TGTGCCAGCAGGGCCGGGACAGGGGCGGCTAATTCACCCCTCCACTTT
.	TRBV19	.	TRBJ2-5	CASSQDGGEVGTQYF	TGTGCCAGTAGTCAAGACGGAGGTGAAGTAGGGACCCAGTACTTC
TRBD1	TRBV20-1	few	TRBJ1-1	CSAPRGTGDTEAFF	TGCAGTGCTCCAAGAGGGACAGGGGACACTGAAGCTTTCTTT
.	TRBV19	.	TRBJ2-4	CASRPTSGTGEDIQYF	TGTGCCAGCCGCCCCACGTCGGGGACCGGGGAAGACATTCAGTACTTC
.	TRBV6-5	.	TRBJ1-6	CASSYHQNSPLHF	TGTGCCAGCAGTTATCACCAGAATTCACCCCTCCACTTT
.	TRBV7-9	.	TRBJ2-2	CASSFPKDSIGELFF	TGTGCCAGCTCCTTCCCCAAGGACTCTATCGGGGAGCTGTTTTTT
.	TRBV4-3	.	TRBJ1-1	CASSQDMNTEAFF	TGCGCCAGCAGCCAAGATATGAACACTGAAGCTTTCTTT
.	TRBV7-6	.	TRBJ1-1	CASSWDRRNTEAFF	TGTGCCAGCAGCTGGGACCGAAGGAACACTGAAGCTTTCTTT
.	TRBV20-1	.	TRBJ2-3	CSPAFTTDTQYF	TGCAGCCCAGCGTTTACCACAGATACGCAGTATTTT
TRBD1	TRBV19	.	TRBJ2-1	CASSVDRVYNEQFF	TGTGCCAGTAGTGTCGACAGGGTTTACAATGAGCAGTTCTTC
.	TRBV20-1	few	TRBJ2-3	CSGRGPGWDTQYF	TGCAGTGGGCGGGGACCCGGGTGGGATACGCAGTATTTT
.	TRBV6-1	few	TRBJ2-3	CASSPRGSTDTQYF	TGTGCCAGCAGTCCCCGAGGGAGCACAGATACGCAGTATTTT
.	TRBV2	.	TRBJ1-2	CASTMRGGHYGYTF	TGTGCCAGCACCATGAGGGGGGGCCACTATGGCTACACCTTC
.	TRBV2	.	TRBJ2-1	CASGSYNEQFF	TGTGCCAGCGGCTCCTACAATGAGCAGTTCTTC
TRBD1	TRBV6-1	few	TRBJ1-5	CASSADRGSNQPQHF	TGTGCCAGCAGCGCAGACAGGGGTAGTAATCAGCCCCAGCATTTT
.	TRBV11-3	medium-sized	TRBJ2-1	CASRRDNGVNEQFF	TGTGCCAGCCGCCGGGACAATGGGGTCAATGAGCAGTTCTTC
TRBD2	TRBV10-3	medium-sized	TRBJ2-3	CAIRGGPPDTQYF	TGTGCCATCCGGGGGGGCCCCCCAGATACGCAGTATTTT
TRBD1	TRBV11-3	.	TRBJ2-2	CASSPLTGDGELFF	TGTGCCAGCAGCCCCTTGACAGGGGACGGGGAGCTGTTTTTT
.	TRBV20-1	few	TRBJ2-3	CSARDSSIASDTQYF	TGCAGTGCTAGAGATAGCTCTATCGCATCTGATACGCAGTATTTT
.	TRBV7-8	.	TRBJ1-2	CASSLRPGVNYGYTF	TGTGCCAGCAGCTTACGACCAGGGGTAAACTATGGCTACACCTTC
.	TRBV12-1	.	TRBJ1-1	CASSFSRGRNTEAFF	TGTGCCAGCAGCTTTTCCCGCGGGAGGAACACTGAAGCTTTCTTT